The T cell receptor (beta chain) under discussion was sequenced for a study of blood T cell repertoires in COVID-19. About the research overall: The analysed material was cDNA or gDNA that came from T cells, B-cell-depleted T cells, or PBMCs.

The V gene lost 7 bases and the J gene lost 1 base, with 10 bases spanning the gap. This CDR3 has 13 residues. Germline V gene data show CDR1 as SNHLY and CDR2 as FYNNEI. In the authors' workflow: The authors estimated nucleated cell counts from reference gene primer amplification. Produced via immunoSEQ multiplex PCR; TCRdb's table is partial and in-frame only. That table furnishes V, J and clone size, whereas the DNA furnished D and trimming. This sample yields approximately 110,000 clones, of which about four fifths are seen a single time; approximately 10% belongs to the top ten. The V gene is TRBV2, the J gene TRBJ1-1; tentative D call: TRBD1 (6 bases). The receptor's source is a woman aged 70 to 79 with acute or convalescent COVID-19. Sequences were obtained from peripheral blood. The CDR3 DNA reads as TGTGCCAGCATGGGACAACCGAACACTGAAGCTTTCTTT. Its protein is CASMGQPNTEAFF.